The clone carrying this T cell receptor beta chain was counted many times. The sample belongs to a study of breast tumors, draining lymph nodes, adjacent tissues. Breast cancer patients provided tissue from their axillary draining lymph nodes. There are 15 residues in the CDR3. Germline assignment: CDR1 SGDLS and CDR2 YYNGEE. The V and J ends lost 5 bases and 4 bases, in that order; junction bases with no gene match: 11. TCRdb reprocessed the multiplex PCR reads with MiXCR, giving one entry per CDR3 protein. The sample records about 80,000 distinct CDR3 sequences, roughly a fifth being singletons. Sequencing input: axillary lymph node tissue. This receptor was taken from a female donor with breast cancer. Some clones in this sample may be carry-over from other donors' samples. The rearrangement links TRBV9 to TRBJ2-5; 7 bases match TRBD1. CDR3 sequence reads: CASSETGVVRETQYF. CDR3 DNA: TGTGCCAGCAGTGAAACAGGGGTAGTTCGAGAGACCCAGTACTTC.